The clone carrying this TCR beta chain showed up many times. Its specificity is not known. The data stem from a study of T cell repertoires in cytomegalovirus infection. In the study overall: Shared public TCR beta signatures pointed to both CMV infection and a matching HLA type.

TCRdb re-called the reads with MiXCR, one entry per CDR3 protein. The sample has 300,000 to 450,000 distinct CDR3 sequences, around 18% seen once; the top ten hold 7.5% to 9%. Trimming cost V 7 bases and J 7 bases, with 17 bases left between them. The CDR3 contains 14 residues. Germline CDR1 is SNHLY and CDR2 is FYNNEI. Notes on the study in general: The ex vivo response showed dominance by HLA-C-restricted CMV-specific TCR beta clonotypes. Summed frequency of shared TCR beta families picked out CMV carriers who also had the relevant HLA.

The specimen sequenced was PBMCs. V is TRBV2 and J is TRBJ2-1, with D possibly TRBD1 on 7 matching bases. This receptor was identified in a human donor in good health (CMV status not recorded). Some clones in this sample may be carry-over from other donors' samples. The CDR3 DNA reads as TGTGCCAGCAACCGCAGGGGGGACGGGAATGAGCAGTTCTTC. Translated, it gives CASNRRGDGNEQFF. The whole variable domain, filled in from reference TRBV2 and TRBJ2-1, reads EPEVTQTPSHQVTQMGQEVILRCVPISNHLYFYWYRQILGQKVEFLVSFYNNEISEKSEIFDDQFSVERPDGSNFTLKIRSTKLEDSAMYFCASNRRGDGNEQFFGPGTRLTVL.